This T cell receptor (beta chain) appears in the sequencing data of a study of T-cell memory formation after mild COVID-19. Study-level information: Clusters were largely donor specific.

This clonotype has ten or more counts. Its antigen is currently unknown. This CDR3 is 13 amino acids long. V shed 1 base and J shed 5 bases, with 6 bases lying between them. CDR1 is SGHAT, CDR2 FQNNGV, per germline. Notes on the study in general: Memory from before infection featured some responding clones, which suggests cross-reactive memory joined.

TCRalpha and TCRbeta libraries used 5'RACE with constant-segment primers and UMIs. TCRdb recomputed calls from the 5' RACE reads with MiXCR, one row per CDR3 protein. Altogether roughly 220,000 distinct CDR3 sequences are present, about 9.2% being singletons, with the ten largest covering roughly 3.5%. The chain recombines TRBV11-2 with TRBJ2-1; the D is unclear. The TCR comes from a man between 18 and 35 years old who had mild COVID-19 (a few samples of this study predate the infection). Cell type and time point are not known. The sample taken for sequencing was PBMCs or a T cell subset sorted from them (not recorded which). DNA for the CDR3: TGTGCCAGCAGCTTAGGACGGAACAATGAGCAGTTCTTC. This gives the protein CASSLGRNNEQFF.